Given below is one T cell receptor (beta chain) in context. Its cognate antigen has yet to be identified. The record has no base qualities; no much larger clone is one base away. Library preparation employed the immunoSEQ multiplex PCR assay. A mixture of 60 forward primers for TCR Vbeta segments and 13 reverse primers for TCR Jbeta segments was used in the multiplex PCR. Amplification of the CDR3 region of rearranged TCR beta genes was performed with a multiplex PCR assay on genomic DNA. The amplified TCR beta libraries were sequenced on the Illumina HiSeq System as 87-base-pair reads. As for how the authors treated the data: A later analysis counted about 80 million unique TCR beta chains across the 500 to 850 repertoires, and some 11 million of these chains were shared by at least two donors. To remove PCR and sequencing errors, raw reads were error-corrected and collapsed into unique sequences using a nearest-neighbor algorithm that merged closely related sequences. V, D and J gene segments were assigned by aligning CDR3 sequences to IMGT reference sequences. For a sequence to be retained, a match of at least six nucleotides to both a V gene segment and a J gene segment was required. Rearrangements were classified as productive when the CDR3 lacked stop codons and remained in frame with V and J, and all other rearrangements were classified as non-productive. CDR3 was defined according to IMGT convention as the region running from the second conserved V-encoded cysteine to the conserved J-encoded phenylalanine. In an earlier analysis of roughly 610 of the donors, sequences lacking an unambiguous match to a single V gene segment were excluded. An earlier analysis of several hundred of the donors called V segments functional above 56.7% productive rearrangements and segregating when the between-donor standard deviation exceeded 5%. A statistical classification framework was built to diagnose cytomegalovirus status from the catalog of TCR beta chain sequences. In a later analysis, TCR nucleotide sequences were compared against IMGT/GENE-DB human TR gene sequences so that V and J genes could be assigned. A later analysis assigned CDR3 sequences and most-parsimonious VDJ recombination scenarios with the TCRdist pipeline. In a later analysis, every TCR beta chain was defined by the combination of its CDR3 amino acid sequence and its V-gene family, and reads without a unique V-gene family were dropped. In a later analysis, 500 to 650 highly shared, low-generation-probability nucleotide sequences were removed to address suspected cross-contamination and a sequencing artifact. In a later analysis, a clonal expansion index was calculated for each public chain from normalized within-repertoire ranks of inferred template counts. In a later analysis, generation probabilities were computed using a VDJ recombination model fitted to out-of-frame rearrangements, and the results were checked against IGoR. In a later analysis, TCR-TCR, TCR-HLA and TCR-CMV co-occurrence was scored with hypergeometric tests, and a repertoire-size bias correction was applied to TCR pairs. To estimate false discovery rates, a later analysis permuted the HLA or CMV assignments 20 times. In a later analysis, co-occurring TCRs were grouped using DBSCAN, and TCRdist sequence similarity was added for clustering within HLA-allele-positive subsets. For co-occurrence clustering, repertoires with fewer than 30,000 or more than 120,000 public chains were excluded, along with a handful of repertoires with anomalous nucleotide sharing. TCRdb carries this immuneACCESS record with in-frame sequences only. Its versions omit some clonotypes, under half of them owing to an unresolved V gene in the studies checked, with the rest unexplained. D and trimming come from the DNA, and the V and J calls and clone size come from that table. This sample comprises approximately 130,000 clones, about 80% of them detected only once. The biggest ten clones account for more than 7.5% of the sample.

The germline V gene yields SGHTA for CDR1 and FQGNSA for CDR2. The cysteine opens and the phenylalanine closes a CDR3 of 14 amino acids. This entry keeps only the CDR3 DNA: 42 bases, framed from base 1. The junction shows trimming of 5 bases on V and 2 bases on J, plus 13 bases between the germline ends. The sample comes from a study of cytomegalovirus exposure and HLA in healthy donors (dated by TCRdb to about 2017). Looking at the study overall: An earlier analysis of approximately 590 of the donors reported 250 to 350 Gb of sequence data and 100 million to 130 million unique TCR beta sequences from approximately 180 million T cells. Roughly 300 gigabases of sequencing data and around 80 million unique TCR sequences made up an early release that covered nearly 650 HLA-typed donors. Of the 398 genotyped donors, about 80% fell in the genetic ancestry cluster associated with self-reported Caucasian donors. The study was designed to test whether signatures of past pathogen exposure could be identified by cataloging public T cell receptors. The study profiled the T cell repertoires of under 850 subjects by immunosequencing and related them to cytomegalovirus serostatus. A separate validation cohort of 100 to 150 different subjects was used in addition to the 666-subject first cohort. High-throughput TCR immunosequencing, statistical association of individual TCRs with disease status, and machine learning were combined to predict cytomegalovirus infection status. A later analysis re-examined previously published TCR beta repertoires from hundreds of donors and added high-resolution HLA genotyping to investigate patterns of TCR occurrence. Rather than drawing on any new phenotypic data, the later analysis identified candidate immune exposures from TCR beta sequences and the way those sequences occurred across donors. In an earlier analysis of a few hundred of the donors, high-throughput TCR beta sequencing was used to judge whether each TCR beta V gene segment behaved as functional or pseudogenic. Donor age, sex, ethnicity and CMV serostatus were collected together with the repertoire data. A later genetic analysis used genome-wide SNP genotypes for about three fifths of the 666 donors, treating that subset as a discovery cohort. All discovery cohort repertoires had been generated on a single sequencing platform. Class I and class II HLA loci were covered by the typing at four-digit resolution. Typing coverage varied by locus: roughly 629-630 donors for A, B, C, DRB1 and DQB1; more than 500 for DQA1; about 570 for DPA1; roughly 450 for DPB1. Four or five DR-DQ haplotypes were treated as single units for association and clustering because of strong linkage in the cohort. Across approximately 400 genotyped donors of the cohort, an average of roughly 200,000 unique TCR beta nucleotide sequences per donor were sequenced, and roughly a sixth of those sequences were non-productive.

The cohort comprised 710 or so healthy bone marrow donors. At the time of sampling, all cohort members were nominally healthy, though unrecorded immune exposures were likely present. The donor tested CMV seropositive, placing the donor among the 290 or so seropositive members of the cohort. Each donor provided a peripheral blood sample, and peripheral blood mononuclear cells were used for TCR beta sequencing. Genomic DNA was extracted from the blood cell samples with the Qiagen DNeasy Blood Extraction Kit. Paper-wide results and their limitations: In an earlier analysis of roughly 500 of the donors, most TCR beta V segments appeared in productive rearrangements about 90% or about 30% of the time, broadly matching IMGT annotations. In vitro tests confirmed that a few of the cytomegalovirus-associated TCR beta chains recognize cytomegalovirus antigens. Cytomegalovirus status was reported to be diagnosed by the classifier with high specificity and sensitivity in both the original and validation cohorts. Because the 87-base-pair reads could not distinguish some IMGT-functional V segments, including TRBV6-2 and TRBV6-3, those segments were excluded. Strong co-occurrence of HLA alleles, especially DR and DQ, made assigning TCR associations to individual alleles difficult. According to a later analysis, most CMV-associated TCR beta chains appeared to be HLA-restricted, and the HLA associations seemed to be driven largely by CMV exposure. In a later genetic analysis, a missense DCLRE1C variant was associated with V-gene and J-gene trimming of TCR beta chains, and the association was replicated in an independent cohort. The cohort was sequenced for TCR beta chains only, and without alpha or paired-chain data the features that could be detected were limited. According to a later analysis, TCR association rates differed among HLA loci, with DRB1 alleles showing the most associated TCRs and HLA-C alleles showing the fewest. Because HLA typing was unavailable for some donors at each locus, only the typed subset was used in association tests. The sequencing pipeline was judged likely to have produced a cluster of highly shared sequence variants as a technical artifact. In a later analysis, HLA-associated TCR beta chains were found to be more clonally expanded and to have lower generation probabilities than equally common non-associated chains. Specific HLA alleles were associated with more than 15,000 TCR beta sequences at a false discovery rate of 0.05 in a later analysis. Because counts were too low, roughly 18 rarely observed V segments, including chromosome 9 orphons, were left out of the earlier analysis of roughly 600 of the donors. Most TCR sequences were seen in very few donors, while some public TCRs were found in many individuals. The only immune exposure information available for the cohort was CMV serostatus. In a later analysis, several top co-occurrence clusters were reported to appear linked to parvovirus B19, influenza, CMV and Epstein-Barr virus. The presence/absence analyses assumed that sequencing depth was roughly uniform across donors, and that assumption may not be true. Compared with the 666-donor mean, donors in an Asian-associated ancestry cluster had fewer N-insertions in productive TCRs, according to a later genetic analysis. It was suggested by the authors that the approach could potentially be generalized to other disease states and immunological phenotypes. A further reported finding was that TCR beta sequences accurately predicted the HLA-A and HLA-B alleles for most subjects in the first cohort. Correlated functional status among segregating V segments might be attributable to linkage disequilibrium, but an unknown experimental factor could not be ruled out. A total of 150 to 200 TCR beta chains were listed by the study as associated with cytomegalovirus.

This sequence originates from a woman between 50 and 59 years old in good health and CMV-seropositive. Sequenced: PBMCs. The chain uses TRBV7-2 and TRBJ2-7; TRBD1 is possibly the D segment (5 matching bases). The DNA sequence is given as TGTGCCAGCAGCCCGACTCGACAGACCTACGAGCAGTACTTC. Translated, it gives CASSPTRQTYEQYF.